Listed below are T cell receptor beta chains from one sample, sequenced in a study of regulatory T cells in long-lasting Graves disease. Using its own MiXCR run on the multiplex PCR reads, TCRdb lists one record per CDR3 protein. Of 440,000 or so distinct CDR3 sequences detected, around 15% appear once; the ten largest clones hold about 10%. In addition, the sample was reused for a study of T cells in Graves' hyperthyroidism and ophthalmopathy.

Source: peripheral blood mononuclear cells (PBMCs), taken at new diagnosis, from a patient treated with antithyroid drugs. The receptors here all came from a woman aged 25-40 years with Graves disease. Each CDR3 is given with its conserved first and last residue. Fields, in order: D gene, clone size, J gene, V gene, CDR3 protein, CDR3 DNA. A D gene is named only where the DNA matches it firmly. Not every row has a clone size; where given, it reads once, few, many or a size class.

>.|many|TRBJ1-5|TRBV2
CASREWGAYQPQHF
TGTGCCAGCAGGGAGTGGGGGGCTTATCAGCCCCAGCATTTT
>TRBD2|many|TRBJ2-1|TRBV6-4
CASTNGTTTNEQFF
TGTGCCAGCACCAACGGGACTACTACTAATGAGCAGTTCTTC
>TRBD2|few|TRBJ2-1|TRBV5-1
CASSLERSGRYNEQFF
TGCGCCAGCAGCTTGGAACGAAGCGGGAGGTACAATGAGCAGTTCTTC
>.|.|TRBJ1-1|TRBV19
CASLREANTEAFF
TGTGCCAGCCTCAGGGAGGCGAACACTGAAGCTTTCTTT
>.|.|TRBJ2-2|TRBV19
CASSPTGPTGELFF
TGTGCCAGTAGTCCCACAGGGCCCACCGGGGAGCTGTTTTTT
>TRBD2|many|TRBJ2-1|TRBV5-1
CASSPGTSGSIHEQFF
TGCGCCAGCAGCCCCGGGACTAGCGGGAGTATCCATGAGCAGTTCTTC
>TRBD2|many|TRBJ2-7|TRBV20-1
CSARDRGGRSLSYEQYF
TGCAGTGCTAGAGATCGGGGCGGGAGGAGCCTCTCCTACGAGCAGTACTTC
>TRBD1|many|TRBJ2-7|TRBV18
CASSPTGTDYEQYF
TGTGCCAGCTCACCAACCGGGACAGACTACGAGCAGTACTTC
>.|few|TRBJ1-6|TRBV6-5
CASSYAGQDNSPLHF
TGTGCCAGCAGTTACGCGGGGCAAGATAATTCACCCCTCCACTTT
>TRBD1|.|TRBJ2-7|TRBV24-1
CATIAPGGEQYF
TGTGCCACCATAGCCCCAGGGGGCGAGCAGTACTTC
>TRBD1|many|TRBJ1-1|TRBV12-3/TRBV12-4
CASSPRQGASEAFF
TGTGCCAGCAGTCCTAGACAGGGGGCCTCTGAAGCTTTCTTT
>.|many|TRBJ1-2|TRBV28
CASTETAAGYTF
TGTGCCAGCACGGAGACGGCGGCTGGCTACACCTTC
>.|many|TRBJ2-4|TRBV5-1
CASSLVGSVKNIQYF
TGCGCCAGCAGCTTGGTCGGGAGCGTGAAAAACATTCAGTACTTC
>TRBD2|few|TRBJ2-7|TRBV6-2/TRBV6-3
CASSYFSGISYEQYF
TGTGCCAGCAGTTATTTTAGCGGGATCTCCTACGAGCAGTACTTC
>TRBD1|many|TRBJ2-7|TRBV15
CATSRLPGQGRVEQYF
TGTGCCACCAGCAGACTTCCGGGACAGGGTCGGGTCGAGCAGTACTTC
>.|many|TRBJ2-1|TRBV2
CASSEARGNEQFF
TGTGCCAGCAGTGAGGCACGGGGGAATGAGCAGTTCTTC
>.|.|TRBJ2-2|TRBV12-5
CASGLGDRGELFF
TGTGCTAGTGGTTTGGGGGACCGCGGGGAGCTGTTTTTT
>.|.|TRBJ1-3|TRBV7-9
CASADFTWTVAGNTIYF
TGTGCCAGCGCTGATTTTACGTGGACGGTGGCTGGAAACACCATATATTTT